The entry that follows covers one TCR beta chain sequence. Its antigen is not identified. The data were obtained in a study of CD8 T cells in ankylosing spondylitis. The CDR3 spans 14 residues. Germline V gives CDR1 LGHDT, CDR2 YNNKEL (reference sequence). V lost 4 bases and J lost 2; bases outside the gene matches: 4. Points from the study as a whole: Made up of 7 to 9 highly homologous variants, a TCR beta motif appeared characteristic of ankylosing spondylitis blood. As for the disease-linked clones, they showed a CD8+ phenotype and occurred at relatively low frequencies in peripheral blood.

Quantitative 5'-RACE was performed with molecular barcodes, and it yielded the TCR beta libraries. TCRdb used MiXCR to reprocess the 5' RACE reads, holding one entry per CDR3 protein. The repertoire holds about 450,000 distinct CDR3 sequences, about 25% seen once, with 0.85% to 1% in the top ten. The sample consisted of blood, either unsorted or a sorted T cell fraction (not recorded which). The chain combines TRBV3-1 with TRBJ1-1; 7 bases line up with TRBD1. The TCR originated in a male donor with ankylosing spondylitis. The chain's CDR3 is CASSRRDSNTEAFF. DNA of the CDR3: TGTGCCAGCAGCCGTCGGGACAGTAACACTGAAGCTTTCTTT.